This entry lists 30 T cell receptor beta chains sequenced from one sample in a study of T cells in Graves' hyperthyroidism and ophthalmopathy. TCR beta CDR3 regions were amplified from RNA transcripts. HTBI primers drove first-round RT-PCR of the TCR CDR3. Using its own MiXCR run on the multiplex PCR reads, TCRdb lists one record per CDR3 protein. The sample contains 650,000 to 700,000 distinct CDR3 sequences, approximately 15% of which appear only once. Sequenced input: blood. These receptors were obtained from a man aged 50-59 years with Graves' hyperthyroidism.

This clonotype came up many times. The chain carries TRBV7-2 and TRBJ2-1; weak D call: TRBD2 (5 bases). The CDR3 extends over 15 amino acids. The V gene lost 0 bases and the J gene lost 8 bases, with 14 bases spanning the gap. Germline assignment: CDR1 SGHTA and CDR2 FQGNSA. The CDR3 region has the DNA TGTGCCAGCAGCTTAGCGGGGTACAATAGCGATGAGCAGTTCTTC. It codes for CASSLAGYNSDEQFF.

This clonotype was detected many times. The chain is built from TRBV2 and TRBJ2-1, with D perhaps TRBD1 (6 bases). This CDR3 is built from 14 residues. In germline, CDR1 is SNHLY, CDR2 FYNNEI. Trimming removed 4 bases from V and 4 bases from J, with 11 bases in between. CDR3 residues: CASSVWTDYNEQFF. The CDR3 nucleotides are TGTGCCAGCAGTGTATGGACAGATTACAATGAGCAGTTCTTC.

This clonotype appeared a few times. J is TRBJ2-5 and V is TRBV20-1; 9 bases align to TRBD2. The CDR3 totals 13 residues. Germline CDR1 reads DFQATT; CDR2 reads SNEGSKA (reference sequence). Trimming took 6 bases from V and 5 from J; bases not matched to a gene: 7. The chain's CDR3 is CSAPGLAFETQYF. The CDR3 bases are TGCAGTGCCCCGGGACTAGCTTTTGAGACCCAGTACTTC.

As concerns this clonotype: Since a much larger clone is just one base distant, this may be a read error. V gene TRBV28 combines with J gene TRBJ2-6; D may correspond to TRBD1 or TRBD2 (6 bases each). The V end lost 6 bases, the J end lost 8 bases, and 20 bases lay between the germline ends. Germline loops: CDR1 MDHEN, CDR2 SYDVKM. The CDR3 contains 16 residues. CDR3 sequence (DNA): TGTGCCAGCAGGATGAGGGGGGCGTACGGGTCCAACGTCCTGACTTTC. Protein product: CASRMRGAYGSNVLTF.

A word on this clonotype: Germline is not matched at one junction end, which may reflect a read error. The CDR3 sequence: CAGSYRQGGTEAFF. For the CDR3, the DNA is TGTGCCGGCAGTTATAGACAGGGTGGCACTGAAGCTTTCTTT. The chain employs TRBV6-2 or TRBV6-3 and TRBJ1-1; 7 bases fit TRBD1. This CDR3 comprises 14 residues. From germline, CDR1 is MNHEY and CDR2 SVGEGT.

This clonotype was seen ten or more times. The CDR3 here is CSARPGTSGSRGGELFF. The CDR3 bases are TGCAGTGCTCGTCCCGGGACTAGCGGGAGTAGGGGCGGGGAGCTGTTTTTT. This chain uses TRBV20-1 with TRBJ2-2, with TRBD2 matching 14 bases. CDR1 is DFQATT and CDR2 is SNEGSKA in the germline V gene (reference sequence). The CDR3 extends over 17 amino acids. With 5 bases clipped from V and 7 bases from J, the junction kept 12 bases outside the gene matches.

This clonotype was detected only a few times. The genes are TRBV25-1 and TRBJ2-7, with D unclear. The germline V gene encodes CDR1 MGHDK and CDR2 SYGVNS. This CDR3 region has 14 residues. Trimming shortened V by 2 bases and J by 3 bases, and 11 bases separated the two germline ends. In nucleotides, the CDR3 is TGTGCCAGCAGTGAAGGGCCAAATCGCTACGAGCAGTACTTC. Its translation: CASSEGPNRYEQYF.

This clonotype showed up many times. The V and J genes are TRBV28 and TRBJ2-7; D not resolved. The CDR3 is 12 residues long. Germline CDR1 MDHEN, CDR2 SYDVKM. The V end lost 3 bases, the J end lost 3 bases, and 6 bases lay between the germline ends. CDR3 coding DNA: TGTGCCAGCAGTTTCGGGCTCTACGAGCAGTACTTC. This gives the protein CASSFGLYEQYF.

This clonotype was observed many times. This sequence joins TRBV7-2 and TRBJ2-7, with 7 bases that match TRBD1. The CDR3 has 15 amino acids. The V gene end was trimmed by 1 base and the J gene end by 2 bases; junction bases not matched to a gene: 5. Germline assignment: CDR1 SGHTA and CDR2 FQGNSA. Written as DNA, the CDR3 is TGTGCCAGCAGCTTAGGGGACAGCGTTACCTACGAGCAGTACTTC. Translation: CASSLGDSVTYEQYF.

CDR3 residues: CASSLVTGDNEQFF. For the CDR3, the DNA is TGTGCCAGCAGCTTAGTGACAGGGGACAATGAGCAGTTCTTC. This chain joins TRBV7-9 and TRBJ2-1; 8 bases are shared with TRBD1. The germline V gene has CDR1 SEHNR and CDR2 FQNEAQ (reference sequence). CDR3 length: 14 residues. J was trimmed by 5 bases and V by 1 base; bases with no gene match: 1.

About this clonotype itself: A read error is possible here, since a much larger clone lies one base away. This chain uses TRBV9 with TRBJ2-2, with TRBD2 as a possible D gene (5 bases). Germline CDR1 is SGDLS and CDR2 is YYNGEE. CDR3 length: 12 residues. CDR3 bases: TGTGCCAGCAGCGCCTTCACCGGGGAGCGGTTTTTT. Residues: CASSAFTGERFF.

This clonotype came up many times. The V call is TRBV29-1, the J call TRBJ1-2; D unresolved. The germline V gene has CDR1 SQVTM and CDR2 ANQGSEA. The length of the CDR3 is 13 residues. The V end lost 2 bases, the J end lost 8 bases, and 15 bases lay between the germline ends. The CDR3 reads CSVELATSVGYTF. The CDR3 coding sequence is TGCAGCGTTGAACTGGCGACGTCGGTAGGCTACACCTTC.

In its sample, this clonotype was seen many times. CDR3 loop: CASSSPGTTGANVLTF. For the CDR3, the DNA is TGTGCCAGCAGTTCCCCCGGGACTACTGGGGCCAACGTCCTGACTTTC. V gene TRBV27 combines with J gene TRBJ2-6, with 7 bases identical to TRBD2. Germline trimming cut 4 bases from V and 2 bases from J; bases unmatched to any gene: 5. Looked up from germline, CDR1 is MNHEY and CDR2 is SMNVEV (reference sequence). The CDR3 runs to 16 residues.

This clonotype was counted at least ten times. V gene TRBV7-9 combines with J gene TRBJ1-1, with D possibly being TRBD1 (5 bases). The CDR3 is 15 residues long. Germline loops: CDR1 SEHNR, CDR2 FQNEAQ (reference sequence). Between the trimmed V and J ends, which lost 4 bases and 1 base, there was a span of 13 bases. CDR3 nucleotides: TGTGCCAGCAGCTCCCTATTGGGGGAGAACACTGAAGCTTTCTTT. Amino acids: CASSSLLGENTEAFF.

The sample holds a few counts of this clonotype. The V call is TRBV7-2, the J call TRBJ1-2; 8 bases are shared with TRBD1. CDR1 and CDR2 (germline): SGHTA, FQGNSA. The V segment lost 6 bases and the J segment 6 bases; nucleotides outside the gene matches: 9. The CDR3 is 14 amino acids. CDR3: CASSQHRTGNGYTF. In nucleotides, the CDR3 is TGTGCCAGCAGTCAACACAGGACAGGGAATGGCTACACCTTC.

Ten or more counts support this clonotype. The chain combines TRBV27 with TRBJ2-2; 9 nucleotides line up with TRBD2. Germline V CDR1 and CDR2: MNHEY, SMNVEV (reference sequence). The V and J ends lost 2 bases and 5 bases, in that order; junction bases with no gene match: 6. The CDR3 runs 16 residues. CDR3 DNA sequence: TGTGCCAGCAGTTTACTTGCGGGAGGGTGGACCGGGGAGCTGTTTTTT. Translated: CASSLLAGGWTGELFF.

With regard to this clonotype: Given a much more abundant clone one base away, this may be a read error. V is TRBV2 and J is TRBJ2-3; perhaps D is TRBD1 or TRBD2 (6 bases each). V lost 6 bases and J 5 bases, leaving 18 bases between the germline ends. CDR3 length: 15 residues. The germline CDR1 and CDR2 sequences are SNHLY and FYNNEI. The CDR3 coding sequence is TGTGCCAGCAGCTCAGGGGCTAGCGTTCGAGATACGCAGTATTTT. Residues: CASSSGASVRDTQYF.

This clonotype has at least ten counts. The chain recombines TRBV2 with TRBJ2-3; D possibly corresponds to TRBD1 (6 bases). The CDR3 has 14 amino acids. Germline V CDR1 and CDR2: SNHLY, FYNNEI. V was cut by 8 bases and J by 2 bases, with 14 bases left in between. CDR3 protein: CASQQGNPTDTQYF. The CDR3 DNA reads TGTGCCAGCCAACAGGGAAACCCCACAGATACGCAGTATTTT.

Comment on this clonotype: Possible read error: a much larger clone is one base away. This chain uses TRBV30 with TRBJ1-2; D remains ambiguous. CDR1 and CDR2 (germline): GTSNPN, SVGIG (reference sequence). There are 16 residues in the CDR3. The V gene lost 2 bases and the J gene lost 8 bases, with 24 bases spanning the gap. The CDR3 loop reads CAWSPPHLNSELGYTF. CDR3 DNA: TGTGCCTGGAGTCCGCCTCATCTTAATAGCGAACTCGGCTACACCTTC.

The rearrangement uses TRBV6-1 and TRBJ2-2, with D possibly called TRBD1 or TRBD2 (5 bases each). The CDR3 is made up of 17 amino acids. CDR1 is MNHNS, CDR2 SASEGT, per germline. V gave up 4 bases and J gave up 0 bases, with 15 bases separating them. The CDR3 DNA reads as TGTGCCAGCAGTGGCCGGGACGCGAGATCGAACACCGGGGAGCTGTTTTTT. This translates into CASSGRDARSNTGELFF.

This clonotype was seen repeatedly, ten times or more. The chain is built from TRBV10-3 and TRBJ1-1, with 8 nucleotides matching TRBD1. The CDR3 has 16 amino acids. V lost 0 bases and J lost 5; bases outside the gene matches: 8. Germline-derived CDR1 and CDR2 are ENHRY and SYGVKD. The CDR3 region is CAISESRRGRRTEAFF. The CDR3 DNA is TGTGCCATCAGTGAGTCGCGCAGGGGGCGTCGGACTGAAGCTTTCTTT.

The J gene is TRBJ2-7, the V gene TRBV3-1; 8 bases agree with TRBD1. With 3 bases clipped from V and 4 bases from J, the junction kept 8 bases outside the gene matches. CDR1 and CDR2 from the germline V gene are LGHDT and YNNKEL (reference sequence). CDR3 length: 15 amino acids. Here the CDR3 DNA reads TGTGCCAGCAGCCAGGGGACAGGAGCTTTTTACGAGCAGTACTTC. It translates to CASSQGTGAFYEQYF.

As DNA, the CDR3 is TGCAGTGCTAGAGACGGCGGGACGCCCTACAATGAGCAGTTCTTC. This translates into CSARDGGTPYNEQFF. The chain has TRBV20-1 and TRBJ2-1, with TRBD2 as a possible D gene (6 bases). V lost 0 bases to trimming and J lost 2 bases, with 11 bases between them. This CDR3 comprises 15 residues. Germline V gene data show CDR1 as DFQATT and CDR2 as SNEGSKA (reference sequence).

This clonotype was counted at least ten times. J is TRBJ2-1 and V is TRBV28; D is unresolved. V lost 3 bases and J 0 bases, leaving 6 bases between the germline ends. Per the germline V gene, CDR1 is MDHEN and CDR2 is SYDVKM. This CDR3 region has 14 residues. The CDR3 sequence is CASSFLSSYNEQFF. CDR3 DNA: TGTGCCAGCAGTTTTCTTAGCTCCTACAATGAGCAGTTCTTC.

This clonotype was detected a few times. V gene TRBV5-5 combines with J gene TRBJ1-3; no reliable D call. The CDR3 is 10 residues long. Trimming left V 6 bases short and J 4 bases short, with 2 bases between. The germline V gene encodes CDR1 SGHKS and CDR2 YYEKEE (reference sequence). CDR3 nucleotide sequence: TGTGCCAGCAAGGGAAACACCATATATTTT. This translates into CASKGNTIYF.

This clonotype was observed a handful of times. The chain couples TRBV9 to TRBJ2-3; D is undetermined. The germline V gene encodes CDR1 SGDLS and CDR2 YYNGEE. Trimming took 0 bases from V and 4 from J, leaving 12 bases between them. The CDR3 is 15 amino acids. CDR3 in DNA: TGTGCCAGCAGCGTAGGGCCAGGATCCGCAGATACGCAGTATTTT. Protein: CASSVGPGSADTQYF.

There are many counts of this clonotype. The chain combines TRBV29-1 with TRBJ2-1; TRBD2 matches at 14 bases. In germline, CDR1 is SQVTM, CDR2 ANQGSEA. The CDR3 is 15 residues long. V shed 1 base and J 9 bases; nucleotides not matched to a gene: 5. The CDR3 loop is CSVEVGTSGSSEQFF. The DNA of the CDR3 is TGCAGCGTTGAAGTCGGGACTAGCGGGAGTTCTGAGCAGTTCTTC.

This clonotype has a count of ten or more. The chain is built from TRBV6-1 and TRBJ2-7; no firm D call. CDR1 and CDR2 from the germline V gene are MNHNS and SASEGT. V lost 1 base and J 2 bases, leaving 15 bases between the germline ends. The CDR3 consists of 16 residues. CDR3: CASSEVGFGFPYEQYF. The CDR3 DNA reads as TGTGCCAGCAGTGAAGTTGGGTTCGGATTCCCCTACGAGCAGTACTTC.

This clonotype was picked up many times. The rearrangement uses TRBV5-6 and TRBJ2-5; TRBD1 matches at 9 bases. There are 15 residues in the CDR3. V lost 2 bases and J lost 5; bases outside the gene matches: 7. Germline CDR1 reads SGHDT; CDR2 reads YYEEEE. CDR3 sequence (DNA): TGTGCCAGCAGCTTAGCCACAGGGGGCCGGGAGACCCAGTACTTC. Translation gives CASSLATGGRETQYF.

The chain joins TRBV7-2 to TRBJ1-1, with D possibly matching TRBD1 (5 bases). Germline CDR1 SGHTA, CDR2 FQGNSA. V was shortened by 5 bases and J by 6 bases, with 13 bases between the two germline ends. The CDR3 is 13 amino acids. The CDR3 coding sequence is TGTGCCAGCAGCCTTGGAAGGGACTCTGAAGCTTTCTTT. As protein: CASSLGRDSEAFF.